This T cell receptor (beta chain) originates from a study of regulatory T cells in long-lasting Graves disease. On the study more broadly: Patients with persistent Graves' disease had over 5 years of antithyroid drugs and persistent TSH receptor antibodies.

In building TCR beta libraries, iRepertoire HTBI primers were used together with Arm-PCR of CDR3 regions. In the original processing: Identified across the samples were approximately 60 TRBV segments and about 14 TRBJ segments. One entry per CDR3 protein results from TCRdb running MiXCR on the multiplex PCR reads. What appears here as the V and J calls and clone size reflects TCRdb's work, not the paper's. The sample lists 700,000 or so distinct CDR3 sequences; around 30% were seen once. The CDR3 covers 15 residues. The V end lost 2 bases, the J end lost 4 bases, and 12 bases lay between the germline ends. Germline CDR1 MNHEY, CDR2 SVGAGI. Notes on this clonotype: Its antigen is not identified.

Study findings and constraints: Examination was confined to peripheral blood, excluding thyroid tissue. Among samples with persistent disease, TRBV28, TRBJ1-2 and TRBJ2-5 were favored.

As to time point: persistent/refractory GD, antithyroid drugs over 5 years with positive TRAb. From RNA extracted from PBMCs, the TCR library was made. The sequenced sample was peripheral blood mononuclear cells (PBMCs), obtained when the disease was refractory, from a patient treated with antithyroid drugs. The receptor was derived from a female donor with Graves disease. The V call is TRBV6-5, the J call TRBJ1-5; possibly TRBD1 for D (5 bases). The CDR3, as DNA: TGTGCCAGCAGTTACGGGCGACAGCCTAATCAGCCCCAGCATTTT. Its translation: CASSYGRQPNQPQHF.